This note documents a single T cell receptor beta chain sequence. Its antigen remains unknown. These data are taken from a study of T cells in Graves' hyperthyroidism and ophthalmopathy. The investigators amplified TCR beta CDR3 regions from RNA transcripts. TCR CDR3 underwent first-round RT-PCR with the HTBI primer set. TCRdb independently ran MiXCR on the multiplex PCR reads; one entry per CDR3 protein. The table shows about 200,000 distinct CDR3 sequences, with around 17% occurring only once. Broader study findings: Ophthalmopathy could be told apart from stable hyperthyroidism with a 13 V-J model. Onset of ophthalmopathy came a median roughly 6 months after the model predicted it.

The study based diagnoses on clinical symptoms, serum thyroxine and TRAb, thyroid ultrasound and orbital computed tomography. Germline CDR1 is SGHTA and CDR2 is FQGNSA. Losses at the gene ends were 5 bases for V and 4 bases for J; bases not matched to a gene: 9. The CDR3 loop spans 15 amino acids. The source is a woman between 45 and 65 years old with Graves' hyperthyroidism. The chain employs TRBV7-2 and TRBJ2-7; TRBD2 agrees at 9 bases. The sequenced sample was blood. CDR3 in DNA: TGTGCCAGCAGCCGTCGGGGAGCGGGAGGATACGAGCAGTACTTC. It translates to CASSRRGAGGYEQYF.